Following are 14 T cell receptor beta chains from one sample sequenced in a study of blood T cell repertoires in COVID-19. Sequenced by immunoSEQ multiplex PCR; TCRdb stores in-frame clones only, minus some. The sample lists about 220,000 clones, 65% to 90% seen once, with roughly 5% in the top ten. The sequencing input was peripheral blood. The source is a human donor in a cohort sampled during active COVID-19.

The chain has TRBV27 and TRBJ2-5; D perhaps matches TRBD2 (6 bases). CDR3 length equals 16 residues. Between the trimmed V and J ends, which lost 3 bases and 2 bases, there was a span of 16 bases. Germline CDR1 and CDR2: MNHEY and SMNVEV (reference sequence). CDR3 sequence: CASSFGAGWNQETQYF. The CDR3, as DNA: TGTGCCAGCAGTTTCGGGGCGGGGTGGAATCAAGAGACCCAGTACTTC.

This clone was seen a handful of times. The rearrangement joins TRBV19 to TRBJ1-2; no definite D call. V was pared by 3 bases and J by 4 bases, with 9 bases between. This CDR3 comprises 13 residues. Germline values: CDR1 LNHDA, CDR2 SQIVND (reference sequence). The CDR3 coding sequence is TGTGCCAGTAGTATGTCACTGCTCTATGGCTACACCTTC. Protein sequence: CASSMSLLYGYTF.

This clone showed up just a few times. This chain joins TRBV30 and TRBJ1-1; D uncertain. The germline V gene encodes CDR1 GTSNPN and CDR2 SVGIG (reference sequence). V lost 4 bases, J lost 3 bases, and 12 bases lay in between. There are 13 residues in the CDR3. The CDR3 DNA reads TGTGCCTGGATGAGCGGGAGACACACTGAAGCTTTCTTT. This translates into CAWMSGRHTEAFF.

This clone has only one observation. The rearrangement links TRBV5-4 to TRBJ2-5; 8 bases align to TRBD2. Trimming took 3 bases from V and 2 from J; bases not matched to a gene: 3. The CDR3 contains 14 residues. Germline V gene data show CDR1 as SGHNT and CDR2 as YYREEE (reference sequence). The chain's CDR3 is CASSSGTRQETQYF. The CDR3 coding sequence is TGTGCCAGCAGCTCCGGGACTAGGCAAGAGACCCAGTACTTC.

V gene TRBV11-2 combines with J gene TRBJ2-3; 8 positions agree with TRBD1. The V segment lost 5 bases and the J segment 6 bases; nucleotides outside the gene matches: 4. The CDR3 extends over 13 amino acids. Germline V gives CDR1 SGHAT, CDR2 FQNNGV. DNA of the CDR3: TGTGCCAGCAGCCAGGACAGGGAGGATACGCAGTATTTT. Translation: CASSQDREDTQYF.

The CDR3 spells CASSETGFSNQPQHF. The CDR3 DNA reads TGTGCCAGCAGTGAAACGGGATTTAGCAATCAGCCCCAGCATTTT. J is TRBJ1-5 and V is TRBV2; D not certain. CDR1 and CDR2 from the germline V gene are SNHLY and FYNNEI. Trimming stripped 2 bases from V and 0 bases from J, with 8 bases between. This CDR3 has 15 amino acids.

This clone came up once. The V gene is TRBV5-5, the J gene TRBJ2-5; possible D gene TRBD1, 6 bases. The germline V gene has CDR1 SGHKS and CDR2 YYEKEE (reference sequence). The CDR3 is 13 amino acids. V lost 6 bases and J 4 bases, leaving 13 bases between the germline ends. The CDR3 region has the DNA TGTGCCAGCAACGTGGACAGCGGAGAGACCCAGTACTTC. Protein sequence: CASNVDSGETQYF.

The rearrangement uses TRBV4-2 and TRBJ2-5; 11 nucleotides line up with TRBD2. The V and J ends lost 4 bases and 3 bases, in that order; junction bases with no gene match: 7. Germline V CDR1 and CDR2: LGHNA, YNFKEQ. The CDR3 sequence is 16 residues long. As DNA, the CDR3 is TGTGCCAGCAGCCGCTTACTAGCGGGAGATAAAGAGACCCAGTACTTC. Translated, it gives CASSRLLAGDKETQYF.

The chain joins TRBV7-2 to TRBJ1-2, with a tentative D call TRBD1 (5 bases). The CDR3 contains 13 residues. Per the germline V gene, CDR1 is SGHTA and CDR2 is FQGNSA. The germline V and J ends were trimmed by 2 bases and 5 bases, with 9 bases remaining between them. The CDR3 DNA sequence: TGTGCCAGCAGCTTACATGGGGGGTATGGCTACACCTTC. Its translation is CASSLHGGYGYTF.

This sequence joins TRBV28 and TRBJ1-1, with a tentative D call TRBD1 (5 bases). The CDR3 consists of 14 residues. The V gene lost 5 bases and the J gene lost 4 bases, with 14 bases spanning the gap. In germline, CDR1 is MDHEN, CDR2 SYDVKM. CDR3 bases: TGTGCCAGCAGTGCCCCCCCGGGGGGCACTGAAGCTTTCTTT. Its translation is CASSAPPGGTEAFF.

This clone was seen a handful of times. The chain carries TRBV6-6 and TRBJ2-7; D is perhaps TRBD1 (6 bases). There are 13 residues in the CDR3. Germline V gives CDR1 MNHNY, CDR2 SVGAGI (reference sequence). V lost 5 bases, J lost 3 bases, and 11 bases lay in between. For the CDR3, the DNA is TGTGCCAGCAGTCCTGGGACAAACTACGAGCAGTACTTC. Translation: CASSPGTNYEQYF.

The chain joins TRBV7-2 to TRBJ2-1; D gene unclear. This CDR3 is built from 15 residues. V lost 4 bases and J 1 base, leaving 11 bases between the germline ends. Germline loops: CDR1 SGHTA, CDR2 FQGNSA. CDR3 coding DNA: TGTGCCAGCAGCTATTCCGTTACATCCTACAATGAGCAGTTCTTC. Its protein product is CASSYSVTSYNEQFF.

The rearrangement links TRBV27 to TRBJ1-5, with 10 nucleotides matching TRBD1. The CDR3 spans 17 residues. CDR1 is MNHEY, CDR2 SMNVEV, per germline (reference sequence). Unmatched junction bases numbered 9, after V lost 6 bases and J lost 1 base. The CDR3 protein is CASRIGQGDLSNQPQHF. In DNA, the CDR3 is TGTGCCAGCAGGATCGGACAGGGGGATTTAAGCAATCAGCCCCAGCATTTT.

This clone turned up a few times. The chain employs TRBV7-3 and TRBJ2-3; 7 nucleotides align to TRBD2. V was pared by 2 bases and J by 5 bases, with 10 bases of the junction left unmatched. Germline CDR1 SGHTA, CDR2 FQGTGA. This CDR3 contains 16 residues. Here the CDR3 reads CASSLYRTSVRDTQYF. CDR3 nucleotides: TGTGCCAGCAGCTTATATCGGACTAGTGTTCGAGATACGCAGTATTTT. Based on the CDR3 plus reference TRBV7-3 and TRBJ2-3, the full variable domain is GAGVSQTPSNKVTEKGKYVELRCDPISGHTALYWYRQSLGQGPEFLIYFQGTGAADDSGLPNDRFFAVRPEGSVSTLKIQRTERGDSAVYLCASSLYRTSVRDTQYFGPGTRLTVL.